The 18 T cell receptor beta chains below come from one sample, sequenced in a study of shared clonotypes between healthy human individuals. TCRdb's table, derived via immunoSEQ multiplex PCR, lists solely in-frame clones and lacks some. Found here are roughly 1,000,000 clones, 70% to 80% of them singletons; the top ten hold roughly 0.62%. What was sequenced was memory CD4+ T cells from PBMCs. Noted subset: CD45RA-negative fraction. All receptors derive from a man between 18 and 35 years old in good health. Some clones in this sample may be carry-over from other donors' samples.

This clone was detected once. V and J are TRBV9 and TRBJ1-3, with D perhaps matching TRBD1 (6 bases). The CDR3 loop spans 16 amino acids. V was trimmed by 1 base and J by 3 bases, leaving 14 bases between them. Germline CDR1 and CDR2: SGDLS and YYNGEE. Here the CDR3 DNA reads TGTGCCAGCAGCGTAACAGGGATTTTCGGTGGAAACACCATATATTTT. Amino acid sequence: CASSVTGIFGGNTIYF.

A few counts support this clone. Other DNA sequences in this specimen translate into the identical CDR3. The CDR3 DNA is TGTGCCAGCAGTCCTCGACAGGAATCAACAGGAAACACCATATATTTT. Its translation: CASSPRQESTGNTIYF. The rearrangement uses TRBV6-6 and TRBJ1-3; tentatively, D is TRBD1 (6 bases). Per germline, CDR1 MNHNY and CDR2 SVGAGI (reference sequence). The CDR3 loop spans 16 amino acids. Trimming took off 5 bases at V and 4 bases at J, with 18 bases between the two ends.

This clone was recorded once. Being one base from a much bigger clone, this may be a read error. The J gene is TRBJ2-6, the V gene TRBV11-2; D possibly matches TRBD1 or TRBD2 (5 bases each). From germline, CDR1 is SGHAT and CDR2 FQNNGV. The CDR3 contains 14 residues. V lost 6 bases and J lost 0, with 6 bases in between. DNA for the CDR3: TGTGCCAGCAGTGGGACCTCTGGGGCCAACGTCCTGACTTTC. As protein: CASSGTSGANVLTF.

V and J are TRBV2 and TRBJ2-7, with D maybe TRBD1 (6 bases). The CDR3 has 14 amino acids. From germline, CDR1 is SNHLY and CDR2 FYNNEI. Trimming shortened V by 6 bases and J by 2 bases, and 14 bases separated the two germline ends. In nucleotides, the CDR3 is TGTGCCAGCAGCATACAGGGTTCCCCCTACGAGCAGTACTTC. It specifies CASSIQGSPYEQYF.

The chain combines TRBV28 with TRBJ1-1, with D possibly TRBD1 on 6 matching bases. CDR1 is MDHEN, CDR2 SYDVKM, per germline. V was cut by 10 bases and J by 5 bases, with 20 bases left in between. This CDR3 spans 14 amino acids. CDR3 nucleotide sequence: TGTGCCACCAGGGGAGGGTTAAGGCGGACTGAAGCTTTCTTT. Its protein is CATRGGLRRTEAFF. Full variable domain (missing parts from reference TRBV28 and TRBJ1-1): DVKVTQSSRYLVKRTGEKVFLECVQDMDHENMFWYRQDPGLGLRLIYFSYDVKMKEKGDIPEGYSVSREKKERFSLILESASTNQTSMYLCATRGGLRRTEAFFGQGTRLTVV.

The V gene is TRBV5-1, the J gene TRBJ2-1; the D is unclear. The CDR3 spans 13 residues. Germline CDR1 and CDR2: SGHRS and YFSETQ. Trimming shortened V by 0 bases and J by 12 bases, and 13 bases separated the two germline ends. CDR3 sequence: CASSLGGRERQFF. Written as DNA, the CDR3 is TGCGCCAGCAGCTTGGGTGGCCGAGAGAGGCAGTTCTTC.

The rearrangement uses TRBV14 and TRBJ1-2; possible D gene TRBD1, 5 bases. CDR3 size: 14 residues. V shed 4 bases and J shed 7 bases, with 16 bases lying between them. Germline V gives CDR1 SGHDN, CDR2 FVKESK. The CDR3: CASSPWTQLFGYTF. As DNA, the CDR3 is TGTGCCAGCAGCCCGTGGACACAGCTCTTTGGCTACACCTTC.

The chain carries TRBV7-2 and TRBJ2-7; 10 positions match TRBD2. The length of the CDR3 is 17 residues. J was trimmed by 6 bases and V by 5 bases; bases with no gene match: 16. The V gene's germline CDR1 is SGHTA and CDR2 FQGNSA. The CDR3 reads CASSPTTSGLGGSEQYF. In DNA form, the CDR3 reads TGTGCCAGCAGCCCGACGACTAGCGGGTTAGGGGGCTCCGAGCAGTACTTC.

This rearrangement joins TRBV6-5 to TRBJ1-2; D is ambiguous. V lost 6 bases, J lost 7 bases, and 18 bases lay in between. Germline values: CDR1 MNHEY, CDR2 SVGAGI. The CDR3 consists of 14 residues. Here the CDR3 reads CASRPGSKDPGYTF. In nucleotides, the CDR3 is TGTGCCAGCAGACCCGGATCCAAGGACCCTGGCTACACCTTC.

The CDR3 here is CASSEALYQGSGNTIYF. CDR3 coding DNA: TGTGCCAGCAGTGAAGCGTTGTATCAGGGTTCTGGAAACACCATATATTTT. This chain joins TRBV6-1 and TRBJ1-3, with a possible D match to TRBD1 (5 bases). V was trimmed by 0 bases and J by 1 base, leaving 13 bases between them. The CDR3 covers 17 residues. From germline, CDR1 is MNHNS and CDR2 SASEGT.

This rearrangement joins TRBV30 to TRBJ2-6; no clear D gene. V was clipped by 4 bases and J by 0 bases, with 4 bases between them. Germline CDR1 and CDR2: GTSNPN and SVGIG (reference sequence). This CDR3 comprises 13 residues. Written as DNA, the CDR3 is TGTGCCTGGACGTTCTCTGGGGCCAACGTCCTGACTTTC. Translated, it gives CAWTFSGANVLTF.

A word on this clone: Other DNA sequences in this specimen translate into the identical CDR3. The chain carries TRBV10-3 and TRBJ2-5; no definite D call. The length of the CDR3 is 11 residues. V was clipped by 4 bases and J by 4 bases, with 4 bases between them. From germline, CDR1 is ENHRY and CDR2 SYGVKD. CDR3 sequence: CAISGGETQYF. CDR3 DNA: TGTGCCATCAGTGGAGGAGAGACCCAGTACTTC.

Comments on this clone: Other DNA sequences in the sample encode the same CDR3. The CDR3 DNA sequence: TGCGCCAGCAGCCGCCAGATAAAGACTAGCGGGACCCACGAGCAGTACTTC. It is translated as CASSRQIKTSGTHEQYF. The J gene is TRBJ2-7, the V gene TRBV5-1; the match to TRBD2 covers 11 bases. This CDR3 has 17 residues. Germline loops: CDR1 SGHRS, CDR2 YFSETQ. V lost 4 bases and J lost 5; bases outside the gene matches: 14.

The chain carries TRBV5-3 and TRBJ1-5, with unresolved D. TRBV5-3 falls under the ORF class, with uncertain function. Between the trimmed V and J ends, which lost 0 bases and 5 bases, there was a span of 12 bases. This CDR3 region has 15 residues. CDR3 DNA sequence: TGTGCCAGAAGCTTGGGGTCCATTTCCGATCAGCCCCAGCATTTT. It codes for CARSLGSISDQPQHF.

V gene TRBV6-4 combines with J gene TRBJ2-3, with D tentatively TRBD1 or TRBD2 (5 bases each). The V end was cut by 0 bases, the J end by 2 bases, with 12 bases between. The CDR3 has 16 amino acids. From germline, CDR1 is MRHNA and CDR2 SNTAGT. The CDR3 loop is CASSDSGRGPTDTQYF. The CDR3 coding sequence is TGTGCCAGCAGTGACTCGGGAAGGGGACCCACAGATACGCAGTATTTT.

The chain links TRBV10-3 to TRBJ2-5; TRBD1 aligns across 7 bases. Trimming removed 5 bases from V and 9 bases from J; junction bases left unmatched: 12. The CDR3 has 14 residues. From germline, CDR1 is ENHRY and CDR2 SYGVKD. As DNA, the CDR3 is TGTGCCATCAGTCACAGCGAAACAGGGGATCCCCAGTACTTC. This sequence encodes CAISHSETGDPQYF.

Only one count was recorded for this clone. The gene calls are TRBV11-3 and TRBJ2-4; D possibly corresponds to TRBD1 (5 bases). The V end was cut by 5 bases, the J end by 6 bases, with 17 bases between. This CDR3 is 15 amino acids long. Per germline, CDR1 SGHNT and CDR2 YENEEA. In DNA form, the CDR3 reads TGTGCCAGCAGCCCCGGCGGTGGGGCAGGAAACATTCAGTACTTC. This gives the protein CASSPGGGAGNIQYF.

V gene TRBV7-2 combines with J gene TRBJ2-2, with a tentative D call TRBD1 (6 bases). The V end lost 2 bases, the J end lost 4 bases, and 17 bases lay between the germline ends. The CDR3 has 17 residues. CDR1 and CDR2 (germline): SGHTA, FQGNSA. The CDR3 region has the DNA TGTGCCAGCAGCTTAAAAGGGGGACGACTTTTCACCGGGGAGCTGTTTTTT. Its translation: CASSLKGGRLFTGELFF.